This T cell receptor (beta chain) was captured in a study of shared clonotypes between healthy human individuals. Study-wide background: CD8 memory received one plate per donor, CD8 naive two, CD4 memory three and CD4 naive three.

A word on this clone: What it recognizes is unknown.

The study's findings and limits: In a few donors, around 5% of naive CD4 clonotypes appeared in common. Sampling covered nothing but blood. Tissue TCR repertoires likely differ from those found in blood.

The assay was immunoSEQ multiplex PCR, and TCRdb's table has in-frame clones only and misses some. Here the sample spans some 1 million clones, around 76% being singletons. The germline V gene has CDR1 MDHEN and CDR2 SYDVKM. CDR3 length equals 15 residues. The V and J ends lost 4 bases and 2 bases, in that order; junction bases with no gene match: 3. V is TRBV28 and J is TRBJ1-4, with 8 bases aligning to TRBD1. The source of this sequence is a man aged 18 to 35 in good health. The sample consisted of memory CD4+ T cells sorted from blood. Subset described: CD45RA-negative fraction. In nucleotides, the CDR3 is TGTGCCAGCAGTTCAACAGGGGGGACTAATGAAAAACTGTTTTTT. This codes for CASSSTGGTNEKLFF.